This record looks at one T cell receptor beta chain sequence and its context. Its cognate antigen is unknown. TCRdb ran MiXCR on the reads and lists one entry per CDR3 protein. The sample contains about 230,000 distinct CDR3 sequences, about 20% of which appear only once. This specimen comes from a study of T cell repertoires in cytomegalovirus infection. Looking at the study overall: Matching HLA type and CMV infection were both indicated by public TCR beta signatures.

The V gene end was trimmed by 6 bases and the J gene end by 6 bases; junction bases not matched to a gene: 4. This CDR3 is built from 13 residues. Study-level findings and limits: The study identified carriers of CMV plus the relevant HLA from cumulative public TCR beta family frequency.

The chain recombines TRBV12-3 or TRBV12-4 with TRBJ2-7; 11 bases line up with TRBD1. Material: CD8+ T cells from PBMCs. This sequence was found in a human donor in good health (CMV status not recorded). Some clones in this sample may be carry-over from other donors' samples. DNA for the CDR3: TGTGCCAGCAGAGCCGGGACAGGGGGCGAGCAGTACTTC. Amino acid sequence: CASRAGTGGEQYF.